The 20 T cell receptor beta chains reported below all come from one sample, sequenced in a study of T-cell memory formation after mild COVID-19. TCRdb fed the 5' RACE reads into MiXCR, producing one record per CDR3 protein. Of some 300,000 distinct CDR3 sequences in the sample, approximately 20% were seen once. Material for sequencing was PBMCs or a T cell subset sorted from them (not recorded which). The receptors were gathered from a man aged 18 to 29 who had mild COVID-19 (a few samples of this study predate the infection). Cell type and time point are not known.

The J gene is TRBJ1-5, the V gene TRBV20-1, with D possibly TRBD1 on 5 matching bases. Per the germline V gene, CDR1 is DFQATT and CDR2 is SNEGSKA (reference sequence). Between the trimmed V and J ends, which lost 3 bases and 0 bases, there was a span of 12 bases. This CDR3 contains 15 residues. The CDR3, as DNA: TGCAGTGCTAGCGGGACCCGATATAGCAATCAGCCCCAGCATTTT. Protein sequence: CSASGTRYSNQPQHF.

The chain carries TRBV18 and TRBJ2-2; TRBD1 aligns across 10 bases. Losses at the gene ends were 4 bases for V and 3 bases for J; bases not matched to a gene: 5. Germline CDR1 is KGHSH and CDR2 is LQKENI. This CDR3 contains 16 residues. CDR3 sequence reads: CASSHWTGGDTGELFF. The CDR3 bases are TGTGCCAGCTCACATTGGACAGGGGGTGACACCGGGGAGCTGTTTTTT.

The sample holds a few counts of this clonotype. This chain connects TRBV12-3 or TRBV12-4 to TRBJ2-5, with TRBD1 matching over 10 bases. J lost 5 bases, V lost 3 bases, and 3 bases had no gene match. The CDR3 extends over 14 amino acids. CDR3 DNA sequence: TGTGCCAGCAGTTTTCAGGACAGGGGGGAGACCCAGTACTTC. Translated: CASSFQDRGETQYF.

In this sample, this clonotype turned up a few times. This chain joins TRBV2 and TRBJ1-6; D may be TRBD1 (6 bases). The CDR3 totals 15 residues. Trimming took off 4 bases at V and 6 bases at J, with 13 bases between the two ends. Germline V gives CDR1 SNHLY, CDR2 FYNNEI. In DNA, the CDR3 is TGTGCCAGCAGTGTAGTGGGGGGGCCTAATTCACCCCTCCACTTT. Encoded protein: CASSVVGGPNSPLHF. The full variable domain, rest sourced from reference TRBV2 and TRBJ1-6, is EPEVTQTPSHQVTQMGQEVILRCVPISNHLYFYWYRQILGQKVEFLVSFYNNEISEKSEIFDDQFSVERPDGSNFTLKIRSTKLEDSAMYFCASSVVGGPNSPLHFGNGTRLTVT.

In this sample, this clonotype turned up a few times. The J gene is TRBJ2-1, the V gene TRBV7-2; D gene uncertain. This CDR3 is built from 14 residues. Trimming took off 5 bases at V and 0 bases at J, with 8 bases between the two ends. Germline assignment: CDR1 SGHTA and CDR2 FQGNSA. The CDR3 nucleotides read TGTGCCAGCAGCAATGGGCGCTCCTACAATGAGCAGTTCTTC. This translates into CASSNGRSYNEQFF. The full variable domain, with the rest looked up from reference TRBV7-2 and TRBJ2-1, is GAGVSQSPSNKVTEKGKDVELRCDPISGHTALYWYRQSLGQGLEFLIYFQGNSAPDKSGLPSDRFSAERTGGSVSTLTIQRTQQEDSAVYLCASSNGRSYNEQFFGPGTRLTVL.

This clonotype was counted between two and nine times. This chain links TRBV5-1 with TRBJ2-7, with D perhaps given as TRBD1 or TRBD2 (5 bases each). Per germline, CDR1 SGHRS and CDR2 YFSETQ. Between the trimmed V and J ends, which lost 4 bases and 2 bases, there was a span of 19 bases. This CDR3 has 16 amino acids. CDR3: CASSLLGRKTTYEQYF. In nucleotides, the CDR3 is TGCGCCAGCAGCCTACTGGGACGGAAGACCACCTACGAGCAGTACTTC.

The rearrangement links TRBV5-4 to TRBJ2-7; D may be TRBD2 (5 bases). The CDR3 spans 12 residues. Germline V gene lookup returns CDR1 SGHNT and CDR2 YYREEE (reference sequence). V was trimmed by 4 bases and J by 2 bases, leaving 7 bases between them. The CDR3 protein is CASSAGPYEQYF. The CDR3 bases are TGTGCCAGCAGCGCGGGTCCCTACGAGCAGTACTTC.

The chain joins TRBV3-1 to TRBJ2-1; 9 bases map to TRBD2. Germline CDR1 and CDR2: LGHDT and YNNKEL (reference sequence). With V trimmed by 4 bases and J by 9 bases, 10 bases remained unmatched. The length of the CDR3 is 15 residues. CDR3 loop: CASSLRGGGAIEQFF. CDR3 in DNA: TGTGCCAGCAGCCTAAGAGGCGGGGGGGCAATTGAGCAGTTCTTC.

This clonotype was seen a handful of times. This rearrangement joins TRBV6-5 to TRBJ1-4; 7 nucleotides align to TRBD1. Germline trimming cut 6 bases from V and 7 bases from J; bases unmatched to any gene: 5. The germline V gene has CDR1 MNHEY and CDR2 SVGAGI. The CDR3 loop spans 13 amino acids. The chain's CDR3 is CASSTGQSEKLFF. The CDR3 DNA sequence: TGTGCCAGCAGCACGGGACAGAGTGAAAAACTGTTTTTT.

The table lists this clonotype with a few counts. The chain recombines TRBV11-2 with TRBJ1-2; a weak D match, TRBD1 (5 bases). The ends were cut back, 4 bases at V and 7 bases at J, with 19 bases in the middle. Germline assignment: CDR1 SGHAT and CDR2 FQNNGV. This CDR3 contains 15 residues. As DNA, the CDR3 is TGTGCCAGCAGCTCAGGGCGGGGCACAAGGGGTGGCTACACCTTC. This gives the protein CASSSGRGTRGGYTF.

The rearrangement links TRBV2 to TRBJ2-3; the D gene is possibly TRBD2 (5 bases). V shed 7 bases and J shed 8 bases, with 16 bases lying between them. Germline CDR1 reads SNHLY; CDR2 reads FYNNEI. The CDR3 length is 13 residues. CDR3 in DNA: TGTGCCAGCAATGCGGGTCCCCAGTTTACGCAGTATTTT. Its protein is CASNAGPQFTQYF.

This clonotype was seen a few times. This rearrangement joins TRBV5-5 to TRBJ2-1; D uncertain. CDR1 and CDR2 (germline): SGHKS, YYEKEE (reference sequence). V gave up 1 base and J gave up 8 bases, with 7 bases separating them. CDR3 length: 12 amino acids. The DNA for the CDR3 is TGTGCCAGCAGCTTGCCTCTCTATGAGCAGTTCTTC. This sequence encodes CASSLPLYEQFF.

The J gene is TRBJ2-2, the V gene TRBV5-4; 9 bases are a match to TRBD2. Losses at the gene ends were 0 bases for V and 7 bases for J; bases not matched to a gene: 7. Per the germline V gene, CDR1 is SGHNT and CDR2 is YYREEE (reference sequence). The CDR3 consists of 16 residues. The CDR3 here is CASSLAAGGPNGELFF. The CDR3 DNA sequence: TGTGCCAGCAGCTTGGCGGCGGGGGGGCCAAACGGGGAGCTGTTTTTT.

The gene calls are TRBV2 and TRBJ2-7; 7 nucleotides match TRBD1. This CDR3 has 14 amino acids. Germline V gives CDR1 SNHLY, CDR2 FYNNEI. The V gene end was trimmed by 7 bases and the J gene end by 0 bases; junction bases not matched to a gene: 6. This CDR3 is CASNGDSNSYEQYF. The DNA of the CDR3 is TGTGCCAGCAACGGGGACAGTAACTCCTACGAGCAGTACTTC.

This clonotype showed up many times. The CDR3 sequence: CASSFGSGANVLTF. The CDR3 DNA follows: TGCGCCAGCAGCTTTGGCTCTGGGGCCAACGTCCTGACTTTC. J is TRBJ2-6 and V is TRBV5-1; D gene unclear. CDR1 SGHRS and CDR2 YFSETQ come from the germline V gene. V lost 2 bases and J lost 0, with 3 bases in between. CDR3 length: 14 residues.

This sequence joins TRBV7-2 and TRBJ1-1, with D hard to call. Germline V gene sequence: CDR1 SGHTA, CDR2 FQGNSA. Trimming pared 5 bases from V and 2 bases from J, leaving 12 bases between. This CDR3 has 14 residues. The CDR3 sequence: CASSPFAVNTEAFF. The DNA for the CDR3 is TGTGCCAGCAGCCCGTTTGCAGTTAACACTGAAGCTTTCTTT.

J is TRBJ2-1 and V is TRBV5-1, with 8 bases matching TRBD1. The CDR3 totals 14 residues. Trimming cost V 6 bases and J 8 bases; bases outside gene matches: 10. CDR1 SGHRS and CDR2 YFSETQ come from the germline V gene. For the CDR3, the DNA is TGCGCCAGCAATAGTCGGCAGGGGGCCGATGAGCAGTTCTTC. Translation: CASNSRQGADEQFF.

The V and J genes are TRBV20-1 and TRBJ2-7; tentatively, D is TRBD1 (6 bases). V shed 1 base and J shed 1 base, with 14 bases lying between them. This CDR3 is built from 15 residues. CDR1 DFQATT and CDR2 SNEGSKA come from the germline V gene (reference sequence). The CDR3 nucleotides read TGCAGTGCTAGAGTAGGAGACAGGCATTCCTACGAGCAGTACTTC. Residues: CSARVGDRHSYEQYF.

This chain connects TRBV11-2 to TRBJ1-6; TRBD1 might be the D (5 bases). Germline CDR1 SGHAT, CDR2 FQNNGV. The CDR3 contains 14 residues. V lost 6 bases to trimming and J lost 9 bases, with 15 bases between them. This CDR3 reads CASRWTWSGSPLHF. In nucleotides, the CDR3 is TGTGCCAGCAGGTGGACATGGTCGGGTTCACCCCTCCACTTT. Full variable domain (rest looked up from reference TRBV11-2 and TRBJ1-6): EAGVAQSPRYKIIEKRQSVAFWCNPISGHATLYWYQQILGQGPKLLIQFQNNGVVDDSQLPKDRFSAERLKGVDSTLKIQPAKLEDSAVYLCASRWTWSGSPLHFGNGTRLTVT.

There are a few counts of this clonotype. This chain uses TRBV5-5 with TRBJ1-2; the match to TRBD1 covers 10 bases. This CDR3 is built from 15 residues. The J segment lost 6 bases and the V segment lost 3 bases, leaving 8 bases of the junction unmatched. In germline, CDR1 is SGHKS, CDR2 YYEKEE (reference sequence). CDR3 loop: CASSWDRGSRHGYTF. The CDR3 DNA reads TGTGCCAGCAGCTGGGACAGGGGATCGAGGCATGGCTACACCTTC. Full variable domain (rest looked up from reference TRBV5-5 and TRBJ1-2): DAGVTQSPTHLIKTRGQQVTLRCSPISGHKSVSWYQQVLGQGPQFIFQYYEKEERGRGNFPDRFSARQFPNYSSELNVNALLLGDSALYLCASSWDRGSRHGYTFGSGTRLTVV.